This T cell receptor beta chain came from a study of molecular identifiers for immune sequencing clone quantification. The wider study: Naive CD8 RNA (around 20,000 or 100,000 cells) was divided into five aliquots, with four sequenced.

Isolation of naive CD8 T cells was achieved by sorting on a CD8+CD4-CCR7+CD45RA+ phenotype. Study findings and constraints: Over 99% of CMV-specific effector molecules, but under 1% of naive ones, were in clones above 20 copies. Highly expanded clone sizes could end up underestimated if a barcode were shared by identical TCR molecules.

The CDR3 sequence is 12 residues long. V was cut by 0 bases and J by 7 bases, with 10 bases left in between. CDR1 and CDR2 from the germline V gene are GTSNPN and SVGIG (reference sequence). Each CDR3 protein gets one entry after TCRdb re-called the PCR reads with MiXCR. The sample comprises about 630,000 distinct CDR3 sequences, about 25% of which are singletons, and 0.6% to 0.9% rests with the top ten. Ten or more counts support this clonotype. Its target is not known. The clonotype comes from a human donor in good health. Some libraries in this study had Jurkat cell RNA spiked in. The sample taken for sequencing was naive CD8+ T cells from blood, with Jurkat cell RNA spiked in. Subset in this sample: FACS-sorted CD8+CD4-CCR7+CD45RA+ naive T cells. V gene TRBV30 combines with J gene TRBJ2-7; D is uncertain. The CDR3 coding sequence is TGTGCCTGGAGTGTAGACACTGGGGAGCAGTACTTC. It yields the protein CAWSVDTGEQYF.